This T cell receptor beta chain was documented in a study of OX40 agonist ivuxolimab in advanced cancers. Per the germline V gene, CDR1 is LGHNA and CDR2 is YNFKEQ. The V segment lost 3 bases and the J segment 0 bases; nucleotides outside the gene matches: 1. The CDR3 totals 16 residues. The method was immunoSEQ multiplex PCR; TCRdb's version includes in-frame clones alone and lacks a portion of them. The sample lists more than 45,000 clones, approximately 87% seen once, with approximately 3.1% in the top ten. The clonotype originates from an adult with an advanced solid tumor such as melanoma, head and neck, liver or kidney cancer. The specimen was CD4+ or CD8+ T cells sorted from blood, collected in a trial of the OX40 agonist ivuxolimab. V gene TRBV4-2 combines with J gene TRBJ2-3, with 12 bases aligning to TRBD2. The DNA for the CDR3 is TGTGCCAGCAGCCAGGGGACTAGCGGGAGCACAGATACGCAGTATTTT. It translates to CASSQGTSGSTDTQYF.